Sequencing of this TCR beta chain was carried out in a study of Ad26.COV2.S vaccination and SARS-CoV-2 variants (TCRdb year 2021). Concerning the study at large: Donors in the vaccine arm were drawn from COV1001, a multicentre, randomized, double-blind, placebo-controlled phase I-IIa trial testing Ad26.COV2.S in healthy adults. TCRbeta repertoire sequencing served as the tool for gauging how specific and how broad the SARS-CoV-2-reactive T cell receptors were following Ad26.COV2.S vaccination. Trial participants were randomized into five groups of five: low-dose or high-dose Ad26.COV2.S given once or twice, or placebo on both occasions. Ad26.COV2.S was given intramuscularly at 5x10^10 or 1x10^11 viral particles, as a single shot or as two shots 56 days apart. Throughout the experiments and outcome assessment, investigators stayed blinded to trial group allocation. The TCR-sequenced set comprised about 32 samples: some 19 Ad26.COV2.S vaccine recipients, 5 placebo recipients and 8 SARS-CoV-2 convalescent individuals.

What the study reported, not specific to this receptor: After vaccination, spike-specific CD8+ and CD4+ T cell responses were reported to show substantial breadth. Comparable non-spike TCR breadth was observed between vaccine and placebo recipients, consistent with only spike being contained in the vaccine. According to the authors, total T cell responses may have been underestimated by the TCR breadth and depth analyses. The study lacked the statistical power to compare responses across vaccine doses or regimens. Higher spike-specific TCR breadth was observed in Ad26.COV2.S recipients than in placebo recipients (P = 0.0014).

The immunoSEQ Assay was the method used to sequence TCRbeta CDR3 regions. After extraction, genomic DNA underwent amplification by bias-controlled multiplex PCR, followed by high-throughput sequencing. The authors processed their data as follows. Collapsing and filtering of sequences were performed to quantify the absolute abundance of each unique TCRbeta CDR3 region. T cell fraction was estimated by normalization of TCRbeta template counts to usable DNA, with usable DNA being measured through amplification of reference genes present in all nucleated cells. Repertoire TCRs were annotated as SARS-CoV-2-specific when V gene, CDR3 amino acid sequence and J gene were exactly matched to a known reactive TCR set. MIRA supplied the reference SARS-CoV-2 TCR set, which was filtered for enrichment in COVID-19-positive ImmuneCODE repertoires so that public or cross-reactive TCRs were removed. Based on the MIRA antigens, annotated TCRs were further analysed at the level of specific ORF or position within ORF. Breadth was defined as the number of annotated unique rearrangements divided by the total number of unique productive rearrangements, and depth was defined as the summed frequency of the annotated unique rearrangements. Group comparisons of TCR breadth used two-sided Wilcoxon rank-sum tests. Entries here come from immuneACCESS through TCRdb and include only in-frame sequences with V and J called. Some clones fail to appear in such tables; in the studies checked, an unresolved V gene covers under half of the shortfall, and the cause of the remainder is unknown. That table gives V, J and clone size, and the DNA gave D and trimming. In all, the sample holds 350,000 to 400,000 clones, and 70% to 90% of those were seen once. The leading ten clones occupy about 2% of the sample.

CDR1 is given as MNHEY and CDR2 as SVGAGI, both from the germline V gene. V ends up 6 bases short and J 16 bases short, with an unmatched junction base count of 18. The CDR3 has 14 amino acids, counting the end cysteine and phenylalanine. Just the 42-base CDR3 DNA is kept, in frame starting at base 1. The treatment or condition label, as the study defines it: 19 received Ad26.COV2.S at low or high dose, single or two shots; about 5 received placebo; per-sample allocation not given. Repertoires of vaccine and placebo recipients were sequenced from samples taken on day 63 after the first injection. Cohort 1b enrolled around 24 adults aged 18-55 years at a single site in Boston, USA, between 29 July and 7 August 2020. As a vaccine, Ad26.COV2.S was a replication-incompetent adenovirus type 26 vector that expressed a prefusion-stabilized SARS-CoV-2 spike protein derived from the original Wuhan strain.

To note about this clone: Its antigen is still unknown. No qualities accompany the bases; no much larger clone lies one base away.

This receptor chain uses TRBV6-5 and TRBJ2-1; 7 middle bases align to TRBD1. This TCR was sampled from a person between 18 and 59 years old who received the Ad26.COV2.S COVID-19 vaccine or a placebo. The sample was peripheral blood, taken in a trial of Ad26.COV2.S vaccine versus placebo. The sequence in DNA is TGTGCCAGCAGAGAGGGGGCCCGGGACCGGGGCAGCTTCTTC. Protein translation: CASREGARDRGSFF.